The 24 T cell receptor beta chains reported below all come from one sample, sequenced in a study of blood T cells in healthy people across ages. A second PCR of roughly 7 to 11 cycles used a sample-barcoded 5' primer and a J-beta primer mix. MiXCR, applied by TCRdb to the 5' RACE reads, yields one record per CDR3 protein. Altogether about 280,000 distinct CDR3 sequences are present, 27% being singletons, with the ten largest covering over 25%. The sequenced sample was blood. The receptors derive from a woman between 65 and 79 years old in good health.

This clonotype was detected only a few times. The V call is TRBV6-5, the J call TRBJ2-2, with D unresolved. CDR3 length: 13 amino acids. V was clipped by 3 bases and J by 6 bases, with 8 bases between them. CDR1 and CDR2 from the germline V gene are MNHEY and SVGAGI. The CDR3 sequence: CASSYDSSGELFF. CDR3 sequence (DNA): TGTGCCAGCAGTTATGACTCGTCCGGGGAGCTGTTTTTT.

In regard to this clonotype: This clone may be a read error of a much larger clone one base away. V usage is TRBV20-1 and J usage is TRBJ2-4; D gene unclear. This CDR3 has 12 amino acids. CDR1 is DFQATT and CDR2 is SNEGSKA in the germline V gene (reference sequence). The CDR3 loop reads CSASTAKNIQHF. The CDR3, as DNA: TGCAGTGCTAGCACTGCCAAAAACATTCAGCACTTC.

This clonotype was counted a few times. CDR3 coding DNA: TGTGCCAGCGGGTTTAAGCTGTTCTACGAGCAGTACTTC. Its protein is CASGFKLFYEQYF. The gene calls are TRBV6-5 and TRBJ2-5; D unresolved. With the DNA end fitting TRBJ2-7 better, the J assignment may be wrong. The CDR3 consists of 13 residues. In germline, CDR1 is MNHEY, CDR2 SVGAGI.

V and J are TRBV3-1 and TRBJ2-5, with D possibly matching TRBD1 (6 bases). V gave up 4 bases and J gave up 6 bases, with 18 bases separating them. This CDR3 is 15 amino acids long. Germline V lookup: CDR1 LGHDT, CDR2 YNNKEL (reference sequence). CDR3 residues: CASSPPGQTQKTQYF. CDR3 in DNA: TGTGCCAGCAGCCCCCCCGGACAGACGCAAAAGACCCAGTACTTC.

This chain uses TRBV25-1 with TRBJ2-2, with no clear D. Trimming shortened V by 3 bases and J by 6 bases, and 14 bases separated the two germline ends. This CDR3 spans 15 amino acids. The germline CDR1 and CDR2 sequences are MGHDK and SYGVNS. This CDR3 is CASSDQSTRSGELFF. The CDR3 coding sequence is TGTGCCAGCAGTGACCAATCCACCCGGTCCGGGGAGCTGTTTTTT.

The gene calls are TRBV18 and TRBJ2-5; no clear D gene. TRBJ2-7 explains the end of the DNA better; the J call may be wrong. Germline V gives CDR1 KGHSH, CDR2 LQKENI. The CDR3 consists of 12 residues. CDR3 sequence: CASSPHPYEQYF. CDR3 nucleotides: TGTGCCAGCTCACCTCACCCCTACGAGCAGTACTTC.

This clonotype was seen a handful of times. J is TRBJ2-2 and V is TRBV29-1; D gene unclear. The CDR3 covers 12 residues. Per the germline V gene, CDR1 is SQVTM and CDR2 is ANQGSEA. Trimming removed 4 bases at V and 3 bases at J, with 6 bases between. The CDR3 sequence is CSVVSDTGELFF. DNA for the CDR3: TGCAGCGTTGTAAGTGACACCGGGGAGCTGTTTTTT.

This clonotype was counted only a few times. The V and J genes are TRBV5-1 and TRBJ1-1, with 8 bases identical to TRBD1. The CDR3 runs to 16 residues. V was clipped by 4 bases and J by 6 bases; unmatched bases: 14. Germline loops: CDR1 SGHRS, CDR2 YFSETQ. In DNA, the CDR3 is TGCGCCAGCAGCCCACGGGACAGGACAGTTGGCGCTGAAGCTTTCTTT. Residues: CASSPRDRTVGAEAFF.

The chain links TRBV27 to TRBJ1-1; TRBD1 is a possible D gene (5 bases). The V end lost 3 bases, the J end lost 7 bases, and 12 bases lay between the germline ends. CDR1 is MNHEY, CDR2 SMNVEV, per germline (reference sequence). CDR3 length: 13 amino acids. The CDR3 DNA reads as TGTGCCAGCAGTTTTCCGGGGGGGAATGAAGCTTTCTTT. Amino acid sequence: CASSFPGGNEAFF.

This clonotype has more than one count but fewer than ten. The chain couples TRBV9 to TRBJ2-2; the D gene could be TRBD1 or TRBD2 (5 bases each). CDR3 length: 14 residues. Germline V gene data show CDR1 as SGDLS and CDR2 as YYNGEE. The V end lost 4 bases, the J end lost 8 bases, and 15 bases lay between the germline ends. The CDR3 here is CASSLWGSWGELFF. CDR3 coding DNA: TGTGCCAGCAGCCTGTGGGGGTCGTGGGGGGAGCTGTTTTTT.

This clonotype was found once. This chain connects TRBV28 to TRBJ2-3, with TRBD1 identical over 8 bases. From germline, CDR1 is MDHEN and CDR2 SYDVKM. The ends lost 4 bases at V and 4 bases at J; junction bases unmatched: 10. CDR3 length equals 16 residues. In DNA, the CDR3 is TGTGCCAGCAGTTCCGTTGGACAGGGTGGCTCAGATACGCAGTATTTT. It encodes CASSSVGQGGSDTQYF.

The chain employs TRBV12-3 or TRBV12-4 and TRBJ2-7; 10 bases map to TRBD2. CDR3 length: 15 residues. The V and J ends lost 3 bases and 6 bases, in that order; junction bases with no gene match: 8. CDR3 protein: CASSLMASGSGEQYF. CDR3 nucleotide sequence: TGTGCCAGCAGTTTGATGGCTAGCGGGAGTGGCGAGCAGTACTTC.

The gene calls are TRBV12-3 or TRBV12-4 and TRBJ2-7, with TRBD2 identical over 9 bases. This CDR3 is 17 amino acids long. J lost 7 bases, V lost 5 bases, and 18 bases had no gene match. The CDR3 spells CASSPPSPSGVSSEQYF. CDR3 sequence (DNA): TGTGCCAGCAGTCCCCCGAGCCCTAGCGGGGTTTCTTCGGAGCAGTACTTC.

This CDR3 reads CASMGGGYTF. CDR3 nucleotide sequence: TGTGCCAGCATGGGGGGTGGCTACACCTTC. The J gene is TRBJ1-2, the V gene TRBV7-9; weak D call: TRBD1 (5 bases). The CDR3 has 10 amino acids. CDR1 is SEHNR and CDR2 is FQNEAQ in the germline V gene (reference sequence). Trimming removed 7 bases from V and 7 bases from J, with 7 bases in between.

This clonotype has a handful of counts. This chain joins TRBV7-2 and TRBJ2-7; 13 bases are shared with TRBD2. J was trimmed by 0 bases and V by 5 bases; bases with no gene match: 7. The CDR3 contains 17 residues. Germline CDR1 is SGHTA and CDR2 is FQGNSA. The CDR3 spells CASSLPGLAGSSYEQYF. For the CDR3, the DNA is TGTGCCAGCAGCCTACCGGGACTAGCGGGATCCTCCTACGAGCAGTACTTC.

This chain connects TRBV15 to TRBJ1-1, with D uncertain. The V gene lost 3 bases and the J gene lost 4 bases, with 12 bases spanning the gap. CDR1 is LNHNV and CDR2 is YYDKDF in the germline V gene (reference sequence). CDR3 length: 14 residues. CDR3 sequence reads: CATSRVDGGTEAFF. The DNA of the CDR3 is TGTGCCACCAGCAGGGTGGACGGCGGCACTGAAGCTTTCTTT. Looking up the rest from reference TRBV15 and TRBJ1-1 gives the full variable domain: DAMVIQNPRYQVTQFGKPVTLSCSQTLNHNVMYWYQQKSSQAPKLLFHYYDKDFNNEADTPDNFQSRRPNTSFCFLDIRSPGLGDTAMYLCATSRVDGGTEAFFGQGTRLTVV.

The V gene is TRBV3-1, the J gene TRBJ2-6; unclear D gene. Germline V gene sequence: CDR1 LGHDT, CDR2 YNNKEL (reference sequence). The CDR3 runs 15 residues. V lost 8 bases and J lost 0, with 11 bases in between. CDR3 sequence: CASSLAFSGANVLTF. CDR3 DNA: TGTGCCAGCTCCCTGGCGTTCTCTGGGGCCAACGTCCTGACTTTC. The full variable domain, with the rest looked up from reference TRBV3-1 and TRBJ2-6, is DTAVSQTPKYLVTQMGNDKSIKCEQNLGHDTMYWYKQDSKKFLKIMFSYNNKELIINETVPNRFSPKSPDKAHLNLHINSLELGDSAVYFCASSLAFSGANVLTFGAGSRLTVL.

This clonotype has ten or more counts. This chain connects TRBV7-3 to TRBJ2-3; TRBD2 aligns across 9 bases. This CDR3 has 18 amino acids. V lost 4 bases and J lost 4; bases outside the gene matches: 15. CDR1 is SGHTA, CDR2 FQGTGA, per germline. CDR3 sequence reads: CASSSSAGREGLPDTQYF. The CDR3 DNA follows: TGTGCCAGCAGCTCCTCTGCGGGGCGGGAGGGGTTGCCAGATACGCAGTATTTT.

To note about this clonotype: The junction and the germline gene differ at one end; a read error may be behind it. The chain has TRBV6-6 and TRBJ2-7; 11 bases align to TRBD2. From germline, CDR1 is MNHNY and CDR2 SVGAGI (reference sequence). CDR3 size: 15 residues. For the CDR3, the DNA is TGTGCCAGCAATTACATTACTAGCGGGAGTCACGAGCAGTACTTC. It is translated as CASNYITSGSHEQYF.

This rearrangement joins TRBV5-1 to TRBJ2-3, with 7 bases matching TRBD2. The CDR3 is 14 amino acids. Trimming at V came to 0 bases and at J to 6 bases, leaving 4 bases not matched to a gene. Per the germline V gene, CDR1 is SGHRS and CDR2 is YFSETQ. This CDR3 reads CASSLEVGGDTQYF. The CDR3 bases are TGCGCCAGCAGCTTGGAAGTGGGGGGGGATACGCAGTATTTT. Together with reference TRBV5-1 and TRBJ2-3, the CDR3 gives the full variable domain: KAGVTQTPRYLIKTRGQQVTLSCSPISGHRSVSWYQQTPGQGLQFLFEYFSETQRNKGNFPGRFSGRQFSNSRSEMNVSTLELGDSALYLCASSLEVGGDTQYFGPGTRLTVL.

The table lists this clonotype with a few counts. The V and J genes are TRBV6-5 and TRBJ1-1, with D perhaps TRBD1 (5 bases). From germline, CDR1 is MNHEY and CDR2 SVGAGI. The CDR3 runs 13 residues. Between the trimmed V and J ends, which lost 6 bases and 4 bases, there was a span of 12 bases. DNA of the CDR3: TGTGCCAGCAGCCTCGACAGTTCCACTGAAGCTTTCTTT. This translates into CASSLDSSTEAFF.

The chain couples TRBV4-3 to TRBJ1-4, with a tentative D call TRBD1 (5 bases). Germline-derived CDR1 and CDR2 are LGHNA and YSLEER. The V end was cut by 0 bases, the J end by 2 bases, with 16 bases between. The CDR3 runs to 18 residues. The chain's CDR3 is CASSQDRGTPATNEKLFF. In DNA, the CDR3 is TGCGCCAGCAGCCAAGATCGCGGGACCCCTGCTACTAATGAAAAACTGTTTTTT.

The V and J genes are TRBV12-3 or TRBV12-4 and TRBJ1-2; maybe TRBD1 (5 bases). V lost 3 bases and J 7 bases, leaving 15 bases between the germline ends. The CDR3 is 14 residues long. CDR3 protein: CASSFSKGDGGYTF. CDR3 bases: TGTGCCAGCAGTTTCAGTAAAGGGGATGGTGGCTACACCTTC.

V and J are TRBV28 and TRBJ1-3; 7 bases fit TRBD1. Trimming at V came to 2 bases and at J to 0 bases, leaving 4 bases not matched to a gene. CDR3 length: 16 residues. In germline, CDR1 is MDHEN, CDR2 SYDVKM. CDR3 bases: TGTGCCAGCAGTTTAACGGACAGGCACTCTGGAAACACCATATATTTT. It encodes CASSLTDRHSGNTIYF.